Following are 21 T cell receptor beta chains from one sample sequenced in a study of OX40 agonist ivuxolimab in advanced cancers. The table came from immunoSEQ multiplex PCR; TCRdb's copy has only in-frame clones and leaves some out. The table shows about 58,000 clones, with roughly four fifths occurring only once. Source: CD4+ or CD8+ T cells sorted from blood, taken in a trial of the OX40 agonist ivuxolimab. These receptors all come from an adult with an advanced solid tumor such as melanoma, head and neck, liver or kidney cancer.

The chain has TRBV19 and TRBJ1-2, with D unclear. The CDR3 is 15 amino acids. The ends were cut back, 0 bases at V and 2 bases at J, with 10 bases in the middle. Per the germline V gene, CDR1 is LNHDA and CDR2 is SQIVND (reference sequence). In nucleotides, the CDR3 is TGTGCCAGTAGTATAGACGGGGTAGGGAACTATGGCTACACCTTC. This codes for CASSIDGVGNYGYTF.

In nucleotides, the CDR3 is TGTGCCAGCAGGACTTCCCTTGACAGGGGGAATCCCTACGAGCAGTACTTC. Protein sequence: CASRTSLDRGNPYEQYF. The gene calls are TRBV28 and TRBJ2-7; 9 bases fit TRBD1. The CDR3 is 17 residues long. Germline CDR1 MDHEN, CDR2 SYDVKM. Trimming removed 6 bases from V and 2 bases from J; junction bases left unmatched: 14.

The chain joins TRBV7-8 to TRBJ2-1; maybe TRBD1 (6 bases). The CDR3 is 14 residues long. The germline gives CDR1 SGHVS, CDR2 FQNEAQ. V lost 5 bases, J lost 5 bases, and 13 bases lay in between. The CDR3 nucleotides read TGTGCCAGCAGCCCTCTCAGGGGTAACAATGAGCAGTTCTTC. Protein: CASSPLRGNNEQFF.

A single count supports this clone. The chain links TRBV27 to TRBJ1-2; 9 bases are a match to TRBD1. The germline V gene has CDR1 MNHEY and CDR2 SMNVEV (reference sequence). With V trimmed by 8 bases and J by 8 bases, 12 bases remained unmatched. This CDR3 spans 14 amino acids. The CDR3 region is CASAHQQGAGGYTF. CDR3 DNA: TGTGCCAGCGCCCACCAACAGGGGGCGGGGGGCTACACCTTC.

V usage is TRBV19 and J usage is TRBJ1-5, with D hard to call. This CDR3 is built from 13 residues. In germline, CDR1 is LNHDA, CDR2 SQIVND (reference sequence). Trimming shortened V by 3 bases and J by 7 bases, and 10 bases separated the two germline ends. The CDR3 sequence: CASSIEEAQPQHF. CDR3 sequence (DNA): TGTGCCAGTAGTATTGAGGAGGCGCAGCCCCAGCATTTT.

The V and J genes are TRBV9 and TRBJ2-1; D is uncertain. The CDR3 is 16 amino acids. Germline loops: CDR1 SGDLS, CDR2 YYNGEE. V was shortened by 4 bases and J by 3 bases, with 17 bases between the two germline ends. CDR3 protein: CASSRATGSLYNEQFF. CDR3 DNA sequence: TGTGCCAGCAGCCGCGCAACCGGTTCCCTCTACAATGAGCAGTTCTTC. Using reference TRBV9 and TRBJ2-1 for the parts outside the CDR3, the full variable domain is DSGVTQTPKHLITATGQRVTLRCSPRSGDLSVYWYQQSLDQGLQFLIQYYNGEERAKGNILERFSAQQFPDLHSELNLSSLELGDSALYFCASSRATGSLYNEQFFGPGTRLTVL.

The CDR3 sequence is CASSDSGTPLGGYTF. The CDR3 nucleotides read TGTGCCAGCAGTGATTCTGGAACTCCGTTAGGTGGCTACACCTTC. The chain links TRBV6-1 to TRBJ1-2; no definite D call. Germline CDR1 is MNHNS and CDR2 is SASEGT. V gave up 3 bases and J gave up 7 bases, with 18 bases separating them. There are 15 residues in the CDR3.

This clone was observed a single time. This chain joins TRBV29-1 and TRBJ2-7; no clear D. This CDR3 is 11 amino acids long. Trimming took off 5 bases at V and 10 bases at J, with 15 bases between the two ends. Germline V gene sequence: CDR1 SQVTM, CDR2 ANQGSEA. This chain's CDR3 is CSVQWQEEQYF. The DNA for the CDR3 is TGCAGCGTTCAGTGGCAGGAAGAACAGTACTTC.

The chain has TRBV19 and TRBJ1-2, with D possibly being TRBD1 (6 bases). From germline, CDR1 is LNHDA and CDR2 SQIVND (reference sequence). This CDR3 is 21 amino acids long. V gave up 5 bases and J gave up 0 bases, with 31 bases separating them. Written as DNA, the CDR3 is TGTGCCAGTAGTCTCCCCTCGTGGACAGCCTTGAATGTAGAAGCTAACTATGGCTACACCTTC. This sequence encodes CASSLPSWTALNVEANYGYTF.

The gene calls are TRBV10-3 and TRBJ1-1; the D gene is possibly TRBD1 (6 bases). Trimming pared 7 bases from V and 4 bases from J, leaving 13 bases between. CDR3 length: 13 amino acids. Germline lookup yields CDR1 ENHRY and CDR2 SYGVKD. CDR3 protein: CAITLGGGTEAFF. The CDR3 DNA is TGTGCCATCACCCTGGGGGGCGGCACTGAAGCTTTCTTT.

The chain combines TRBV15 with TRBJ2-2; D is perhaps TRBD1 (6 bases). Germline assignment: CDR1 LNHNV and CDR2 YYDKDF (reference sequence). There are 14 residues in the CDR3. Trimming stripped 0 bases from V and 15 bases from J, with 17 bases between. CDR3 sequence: CATSRDNTDRSVFF. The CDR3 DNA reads TGTGCCACCAGCAGAGACAATACTGACAGGTCCGTGTTTTTT. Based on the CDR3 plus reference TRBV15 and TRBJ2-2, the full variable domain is DAMVIQNPRYQVTQFGKPVTLSCSQTLNHNVMYWYQQKSSQAPKLLFHYYDKDFNNEADTPDNFQSRRPNTSFCFLDIRSPGLGDTAMYLCATSRDNTDRSVFFGEGSRLTVL.

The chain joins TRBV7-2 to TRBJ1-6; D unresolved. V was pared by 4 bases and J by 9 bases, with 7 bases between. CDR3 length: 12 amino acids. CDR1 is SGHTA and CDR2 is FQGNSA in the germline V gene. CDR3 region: CASSSPGSPLHF. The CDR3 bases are TGTGCCAGCAGCTCCCCGGGTTCACCCCTCCACTTT.

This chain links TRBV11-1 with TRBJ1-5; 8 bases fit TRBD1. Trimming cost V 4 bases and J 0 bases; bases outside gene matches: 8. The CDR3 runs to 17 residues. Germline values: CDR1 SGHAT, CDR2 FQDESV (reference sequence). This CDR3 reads CASSSTTGDNSNQPQHF. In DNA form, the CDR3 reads TGTGCCAGCAGCTCGACGACAGGGGACAATAGCAATCAGCCCCAGCATTTT.

DNA for the CDR3: TGTGCCATCAGTGTTACAGGGGAGGGGTACGAGCAGTACTTC. Protein: CAISVTGEGYEQYF. The chain couples TRBV10-3 to TRBJ2-7; TRBD1 or TRBD2 may be the D gene (7 bases each). Germline loops: CDR1 ENHRY, CDR2 SYGVKD. The CDR3 is 14 amino acids. Trimming left V 4 bases short and J 4 bases short, with 14 bases between.

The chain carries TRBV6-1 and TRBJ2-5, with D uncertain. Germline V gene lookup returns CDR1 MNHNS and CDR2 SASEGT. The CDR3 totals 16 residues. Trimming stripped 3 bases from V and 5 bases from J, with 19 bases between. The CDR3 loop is CASSDLGRPSRETQYF. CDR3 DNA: TGTGCCAGCAGTGACCTCGGACGCCCTTCTAGGGAGACCCAGTACTTC.

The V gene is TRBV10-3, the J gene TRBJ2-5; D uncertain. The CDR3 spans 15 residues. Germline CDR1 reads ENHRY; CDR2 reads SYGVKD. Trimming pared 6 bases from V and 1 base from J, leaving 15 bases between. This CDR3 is CAIRQELAGQETQYF. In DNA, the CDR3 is TGTGCCATCAGGCAAGAGTTGGCAGGCCAAGAGACCCAGTACTTC.

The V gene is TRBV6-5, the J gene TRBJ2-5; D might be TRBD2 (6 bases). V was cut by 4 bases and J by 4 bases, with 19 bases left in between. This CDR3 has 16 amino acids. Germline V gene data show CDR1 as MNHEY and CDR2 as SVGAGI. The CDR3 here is CASSWASELGRETQYF. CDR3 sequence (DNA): TGTGCCAGCAGTTGGGCTAGCGAGTTGGGTCGAGAGACCCAGTACTTC.

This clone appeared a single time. The CDR3 bases are TGTGCCAGCAGCGCCCGGGCTGGGAGCAATCAGCCCCAGCATTTT. It encodes CASSARAGSNQPQHF. The chain uses TRBV7-2 and TRBJ1-5; D remains ambiguous. Looked up from germline, CDR1 is SGHTA and CDR2 is FQGNSA. Trimming took off 5 bases at V and 1 base at J, with 12 bases between the two ends. This CDR3 has 15 amino acids.

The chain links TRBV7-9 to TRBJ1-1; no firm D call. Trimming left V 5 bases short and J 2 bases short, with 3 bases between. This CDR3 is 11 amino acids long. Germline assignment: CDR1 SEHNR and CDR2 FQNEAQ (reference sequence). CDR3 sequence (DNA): TGTGCCAGCAGCGCCAACACTGAAGCTTTCTTT. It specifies CASSANTEAFF.

The CDR3 reads CASSLGPFAQYF. The DNA for the CDR3 is TGTGCCAGCAGCTTAGGTCCGTTTGCGCAGTACTTC. The rearrangement joins TRBV7-9 to TRBJ2-7; no firm D call. V dropped 1 base and J dropped 9 bases, with 10 bases sitting between them. CDR1 is SEHNR, CDR2 FQNEAQ, per germline (reference sequence). This CDR3 contains 12 residues.

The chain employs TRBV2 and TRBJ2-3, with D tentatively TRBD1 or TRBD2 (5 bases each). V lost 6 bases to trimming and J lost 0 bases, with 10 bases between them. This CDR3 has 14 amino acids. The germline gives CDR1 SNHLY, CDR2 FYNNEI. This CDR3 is CASRGTASTDTQYF. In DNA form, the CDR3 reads TGTGCCAGCAGGGGGACGGCGAGCACAGATACGCAGTATTTT.